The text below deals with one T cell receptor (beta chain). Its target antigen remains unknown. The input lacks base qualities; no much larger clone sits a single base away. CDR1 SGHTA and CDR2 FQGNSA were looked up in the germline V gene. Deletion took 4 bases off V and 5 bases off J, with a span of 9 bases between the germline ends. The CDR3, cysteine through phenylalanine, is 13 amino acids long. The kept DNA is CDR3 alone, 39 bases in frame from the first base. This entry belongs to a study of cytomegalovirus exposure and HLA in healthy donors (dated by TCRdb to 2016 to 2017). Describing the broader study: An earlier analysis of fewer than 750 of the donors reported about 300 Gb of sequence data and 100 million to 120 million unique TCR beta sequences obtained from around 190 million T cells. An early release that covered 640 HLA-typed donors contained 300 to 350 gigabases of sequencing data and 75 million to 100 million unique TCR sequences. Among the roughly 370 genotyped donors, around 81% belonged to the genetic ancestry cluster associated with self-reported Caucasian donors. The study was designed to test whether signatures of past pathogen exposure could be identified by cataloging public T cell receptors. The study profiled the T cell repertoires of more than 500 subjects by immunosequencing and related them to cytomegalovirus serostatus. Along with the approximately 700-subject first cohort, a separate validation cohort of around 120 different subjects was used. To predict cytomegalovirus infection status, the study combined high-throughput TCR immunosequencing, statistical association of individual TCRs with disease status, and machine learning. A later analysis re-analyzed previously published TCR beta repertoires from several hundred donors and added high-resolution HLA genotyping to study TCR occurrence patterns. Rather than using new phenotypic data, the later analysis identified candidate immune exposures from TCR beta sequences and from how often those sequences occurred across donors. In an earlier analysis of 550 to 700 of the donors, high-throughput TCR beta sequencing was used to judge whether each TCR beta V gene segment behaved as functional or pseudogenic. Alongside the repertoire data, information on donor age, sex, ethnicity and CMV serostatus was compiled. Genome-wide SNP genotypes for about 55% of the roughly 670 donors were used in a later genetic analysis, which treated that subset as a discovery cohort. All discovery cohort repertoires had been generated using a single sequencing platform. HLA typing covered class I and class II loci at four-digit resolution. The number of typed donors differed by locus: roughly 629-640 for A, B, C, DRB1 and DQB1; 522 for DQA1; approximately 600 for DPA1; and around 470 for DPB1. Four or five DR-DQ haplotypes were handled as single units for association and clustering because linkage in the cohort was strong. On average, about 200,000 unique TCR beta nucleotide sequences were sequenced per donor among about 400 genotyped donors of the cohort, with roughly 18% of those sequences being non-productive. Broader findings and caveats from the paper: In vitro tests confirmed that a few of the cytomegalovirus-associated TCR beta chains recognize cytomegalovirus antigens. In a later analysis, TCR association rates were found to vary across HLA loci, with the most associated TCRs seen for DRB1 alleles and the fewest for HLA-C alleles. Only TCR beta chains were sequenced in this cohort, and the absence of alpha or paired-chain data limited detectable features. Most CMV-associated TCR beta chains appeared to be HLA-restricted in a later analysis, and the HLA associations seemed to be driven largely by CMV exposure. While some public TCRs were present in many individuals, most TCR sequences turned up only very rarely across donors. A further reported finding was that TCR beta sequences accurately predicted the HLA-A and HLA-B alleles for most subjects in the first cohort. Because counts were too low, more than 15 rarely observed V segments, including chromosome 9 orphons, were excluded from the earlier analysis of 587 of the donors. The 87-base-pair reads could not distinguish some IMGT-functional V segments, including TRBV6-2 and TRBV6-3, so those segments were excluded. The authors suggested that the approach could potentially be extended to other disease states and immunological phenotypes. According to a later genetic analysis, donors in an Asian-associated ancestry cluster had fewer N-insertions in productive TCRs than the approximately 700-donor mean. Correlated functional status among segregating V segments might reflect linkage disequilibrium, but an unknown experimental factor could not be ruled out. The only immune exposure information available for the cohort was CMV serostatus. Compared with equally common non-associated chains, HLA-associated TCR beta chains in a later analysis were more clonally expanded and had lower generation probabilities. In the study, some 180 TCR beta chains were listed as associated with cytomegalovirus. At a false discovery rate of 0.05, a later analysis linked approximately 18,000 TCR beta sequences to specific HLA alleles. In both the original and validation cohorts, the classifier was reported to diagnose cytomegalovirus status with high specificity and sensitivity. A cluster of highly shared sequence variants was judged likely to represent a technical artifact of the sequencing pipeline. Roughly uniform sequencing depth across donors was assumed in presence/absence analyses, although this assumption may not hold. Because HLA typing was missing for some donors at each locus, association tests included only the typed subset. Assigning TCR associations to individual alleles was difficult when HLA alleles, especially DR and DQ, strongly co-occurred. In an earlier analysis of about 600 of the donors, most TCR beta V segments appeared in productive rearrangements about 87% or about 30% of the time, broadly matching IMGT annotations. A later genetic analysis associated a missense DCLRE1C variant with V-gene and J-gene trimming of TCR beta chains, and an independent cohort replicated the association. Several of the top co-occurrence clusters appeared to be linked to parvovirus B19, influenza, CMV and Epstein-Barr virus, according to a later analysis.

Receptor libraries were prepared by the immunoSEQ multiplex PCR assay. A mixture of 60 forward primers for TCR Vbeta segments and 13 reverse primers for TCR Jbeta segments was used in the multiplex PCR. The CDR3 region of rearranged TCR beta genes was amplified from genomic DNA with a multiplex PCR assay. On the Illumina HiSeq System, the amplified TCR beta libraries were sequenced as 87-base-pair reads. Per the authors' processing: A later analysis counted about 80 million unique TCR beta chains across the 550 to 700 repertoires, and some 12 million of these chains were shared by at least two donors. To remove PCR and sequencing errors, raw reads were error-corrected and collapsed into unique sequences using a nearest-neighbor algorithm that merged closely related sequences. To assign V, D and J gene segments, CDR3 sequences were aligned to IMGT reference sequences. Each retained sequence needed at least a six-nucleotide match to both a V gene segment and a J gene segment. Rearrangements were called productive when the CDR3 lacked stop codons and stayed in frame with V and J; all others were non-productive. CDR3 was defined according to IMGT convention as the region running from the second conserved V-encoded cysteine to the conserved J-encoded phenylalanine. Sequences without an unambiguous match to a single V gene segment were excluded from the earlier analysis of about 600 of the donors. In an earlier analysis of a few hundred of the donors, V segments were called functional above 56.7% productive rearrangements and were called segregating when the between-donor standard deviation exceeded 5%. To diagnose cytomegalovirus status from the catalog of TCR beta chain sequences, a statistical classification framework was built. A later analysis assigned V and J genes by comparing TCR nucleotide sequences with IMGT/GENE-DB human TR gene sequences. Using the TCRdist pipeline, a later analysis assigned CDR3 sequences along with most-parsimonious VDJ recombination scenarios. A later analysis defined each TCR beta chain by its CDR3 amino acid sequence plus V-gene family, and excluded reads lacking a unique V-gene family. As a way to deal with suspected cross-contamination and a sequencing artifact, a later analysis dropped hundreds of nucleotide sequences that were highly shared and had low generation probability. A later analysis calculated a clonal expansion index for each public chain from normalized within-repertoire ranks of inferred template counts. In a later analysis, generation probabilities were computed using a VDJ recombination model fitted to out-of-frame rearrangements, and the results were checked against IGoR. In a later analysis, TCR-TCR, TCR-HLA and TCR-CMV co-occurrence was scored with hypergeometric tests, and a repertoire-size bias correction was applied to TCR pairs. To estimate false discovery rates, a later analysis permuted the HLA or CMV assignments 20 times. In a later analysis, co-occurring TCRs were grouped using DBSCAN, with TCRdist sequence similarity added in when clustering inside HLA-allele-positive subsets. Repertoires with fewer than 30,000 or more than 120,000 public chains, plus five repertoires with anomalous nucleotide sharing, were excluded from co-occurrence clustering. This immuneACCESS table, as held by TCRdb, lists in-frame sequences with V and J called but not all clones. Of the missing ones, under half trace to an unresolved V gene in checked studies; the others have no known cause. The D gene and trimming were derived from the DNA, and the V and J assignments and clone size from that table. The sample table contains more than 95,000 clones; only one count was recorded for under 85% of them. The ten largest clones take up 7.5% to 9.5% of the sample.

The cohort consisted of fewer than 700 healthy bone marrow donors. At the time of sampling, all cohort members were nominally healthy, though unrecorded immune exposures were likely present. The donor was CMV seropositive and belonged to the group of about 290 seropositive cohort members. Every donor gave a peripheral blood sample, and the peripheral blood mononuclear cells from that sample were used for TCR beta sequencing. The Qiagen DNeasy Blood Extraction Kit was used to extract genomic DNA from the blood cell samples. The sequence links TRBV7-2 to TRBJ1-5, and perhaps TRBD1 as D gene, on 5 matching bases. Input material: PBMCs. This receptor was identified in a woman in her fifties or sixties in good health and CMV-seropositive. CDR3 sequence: CASSSTGYQPQHF. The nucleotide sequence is TGTGCCAGCAGCTCTACAGGATATCAGCCCCAGCATTTT.